This T cell receptor beta chain was identified during a study of CXCR3-negative and CXCR3-positive naive CD8 T cells. Study in general: Each library held about 1.5 +/- 0.3 million TRB reads, around 140 million in total.

Libraries were UMI-labeled 5' RACE TRB cDNA. From the 5' RACE reads, TCRdb lists one entry per CDR3 protein and no DNA. The listing records approximately 62,000 distinct CDR3 sequences. The length of the CDR3 is 15 residues. The naive CD8+ gate required CD45RO-CCR7+CD27+CD95- phenotype. The TCR sequence derives from a human donor in good health. Some clones in this sample may be carry-over from other donors' samples. The specimen sequenced was naive CXCR3- CD8+ T cells from blood. The subset is: CD45RO-CCR7+CD27+CD95- naive CD8+ T cells lacking CXCR3 (TNR3-). The V and J genes are TRBV12-3 or TRBV12-4 and TRBJ2-3; TCRdb's D call, TRBD1, is unchecked because there is no DNA. CDR3 sequence reads: CASRPGVTLTDTQYF.